This T cell receptor beta chain is drawn from a study of T cells in Graves' hyperthyroidism and ophthalmopathy. The CDR3 is 15 amino acids. Looked up from germline, CDR1 is LNHDA and CDR2 is SQIVND (reference sequence). V lost 1 base to trimming and J lost 7 bases; unmatched junction nucleotides: 7. Template material for amplifying TCR beta CDR3 regions consisted of RNA transcripts. The TCR CDR3 was amplified in a first-round RT-PCR using the HTBI primer set. From the multiplex PCR reads, TCRdb called clonotypes with MiXCR, one entry per CDR3 protein. This table has hundreds of thousands of distinct CDR3 sequences, around 15% appearing once.

The receptor's source is a woman aged 18-35 years with Graves' hyperthyroidism. The chain joins TRBV19 to TRBJ2-7, with 10 bases that match TRBD2. Sequencing was performed on blood. The CDR3 reads CASSIGSGRAREQYF. Here the CDR3 DNA reads TGTGCCAGTAGTATAGGAAGCGGGAGGGCCAGAGAGCAGTACTTC.